This T cell receptor beta chain appears in the sequencing data of a study of T cell responses to AZD1222 COVID-19 vaccine. Measured with immunoSEQ multiplex PCR; TCRdb has only the in-frame clones, and not every one. The sample records around 160,000 clones, approximately 90% being singletons. Study-level findings and limits: Spike was spanned by vaccine-associated CD4 TCRs, which were dominant at 160-218 and 743-854. The breadth and depth of Spike-specific TCRs increased once two AZD1222 doses had been given. Just five or six AZD1222 recipients were seropositive at baseline.

The V end lost 2 bases, the J end lost 6 bases, and 10 bases lay between the germline ends. This CDR3 has 13 residues. CDR1 and CDR2 (germline): SGHRS, YFSETQ. Notes on this clone: Antigen specificity is unknown.

This specimen consisted of peripheral blood, obtained on day 0 of AZD1222 vaccination. The chain is built from TRBV5-1 and TRBJ2-3; tentative D call: TRBD2 (6 bases). The TCR sequence derives from an adult in good health. CDR3 protein: CASSFGGADTQYF. CDR3 coding DNA: TGCGCCAGCAGCTTCGGAGGGGCCGATACGCAGTATTTT.